This entry lists 8 T cell receptor beta chains sequenced from one sample in a study of shared clonotypes between healthy human individuals. Profiling relied on immunoSEQ multiplex PCR, and the TCRdb table lists in-frame clones only, not all of them. The sample lists about 2 million clones; roughly 96% were seen once. The sequenced sample consisted of naive CD4+ T cells sorted from blood. The subset here: CD45RA+ positively selected. The origin of the receptors is a man aged 18 to 30 in good health.

V gene TRBV5-1 combines with J gene TRBJ1-4; 9 positions agree with TRBD1. The CDR3 spans 15 residues. Germline V gives CDR1 SGHRS, CDR2 YFSETQ. V gave up 4 bases and J gave up 7 bases; unmatched junction bases: 8. The CDR3 DNA is TGCGCCAGCAGCAGCCAGGGACAGGGAGGTGAAAAACTGTTTTTT. It yields the protein CASSSQGQGGEKLFF.

This chain connects TRBV6-6 to TRBJ2-7; maybe TRBD1 (6 bases). CDR1 and CDR2 (germline): MNHNY, SVGAGI (reference sequence). Between the trimmed V and J ends, which lost 0 bases and 6 bases, there was a span of 18 bases. This CDR3 is built from 16 residues. In nucleotides, the CDR3 is TGTGCCAGCAGTTACTCGAAAAAACAGGGTATGGGCGAGCAGTACTTC. This encodes CASSYSKKQGMGEQYF.

Here the CDR3 DNA reads TGTGCCAGCAGTAAGGGGGAGGGTCCCGTCGGCACAGATACGCAGTATTTT. It translates to CASSKGEGPVGTDTQYF. V and J are TRBV7-9 and TRBJ2-3, with a possible D match to TRBD2 (7 bases). The CDR3 has 17 residues. Per germline, CDR1 SEHNR and CDR2 FQNEAQ (reference sequence). Trimming left V 6 bases short and J 1 base short, with 20 bases between.

This chain uses TRBV7-2 with TRBJ2-7; D might be TRBD2 (5 bases). V lost 4 bases to trimming and J lost 1 base, with 8 bases between them. The CDR3 is made up of 13 amino acids. Per germline, CDR1 SGHTA and CDR2 FQGNSA. The DNA for the CDR3 is TGTGCCAGCAGCTGGACTGAATCCTACGAGCAGTACTTC. This sequence encodes CASSWTESYEQYF.

The chain employs TRBV7-2 and TRBJ2-3; tentative D call: TRBD2 (5 bases). CDR1 is SGHTA and CDR2 is FQGNSA in the germline V gene. V was shortened by 0 bases and J by 5 bases, with 15 bases between the two germline ends. The CDR3 sequence is 16 residues long. The CDR3 nucleotides read TGTGCCAGCAGCTTAGCGTGGAAGGGAGCAAAAGATACGCAGTATTTT. It encodes CASSLAWKGAKDTQYF.

The chain combines TRBV7-6 with TRBJ2-5; D assignment may be TRBD1 or TRBD2 (5 bases each). The germline V gene has CDR1 SGHVS and CDR2 FNYEAQ. The CDR3 consists of 16 residues. Trimming removed 5 bases at V and 1 base at J, with 17 bases between. The CDR3 loop is CASSPGIAGFQETQYF. The CDR3 nucleotides read TGTGCCAGCAGCCCAGGGATCGCGGGCTTCCAAGAGACCCAGTACTTC.

The chain employs TRBV20-1 and TRBJ2-1, with 9 bases aligning to TRBD2. Germline-derived CDR1 and CDR2 are DFQATT and SNEGSKA (reference sequence). The CDR3 extends over 11 amino acids. J lost 9 bases, V lost 8 bases, and 5 bases had no gene match. CDR3 sequence (DNA): TGCAGTAAGCTAGCGGGGACTGAGCAGTTCTTC. This encodes CSKLAGTEQFF.

The chain joins TRBV5-1 to TRBJ2-7, with 8 bases fitting TRBD1. Trimming cost V 2 bases and J 5 bases; bases outside gene matches: 6. The CDR3 spans 14 residues. CDR1 SGHRS and CDR2 YFSETQ come from the germline V gene. The CDR3 region is CASSFTGGRDEQYF. The CDR3 nucleotides read TGCGCCAGCAGCTTTACAGGGGGGCGGGACGAGCAGTACTTC.